The clone carrying this TCR beta chain has a handful of counts. The target antigen is unknown. TCRdb itself ran the reads through MiXCR, one entry per CDR3 protein. The sample shows roughly 500,000 distinct CDR3 sequences, roughly 46% of them seen only once. V lost 0 bases to trimming and J lost 1 base, with 12 bases between them. In germline, CDR1 is MGHRA, CDR2 YSYEKL. This CDR3 contains 16 residues. This sample is drawn from a study of T cell repertoires in cytomegalovirus infection. As for the study in general: Carrying CMV and the relevant HLA type showed in public TCR beta signatures.

General study findings and limits: The ex vivo response was dominated by HLA-C-restricted CMV-specific TCR beta clonotypes. Cumulative frequency (of public TCR beta family members) identified carriers of CMV plus the relevant HLA.

V gene TRBV4-1 combines with J gene TRBJ2-5; D ambiguous. The sample consisted of cultured PBMCs, taken from culture after CMV antigen stimulation. The receptor was isolated from a human donor in good health (CMV status not recorded). Some clones in this sample may be carry-over from other donors' samples. The CDR3 is CASSQDLRSFQETQYF. The CDR3 DNA reads TGCGCCAGCAGCCAAGATCTTCGAAGCTTCCAAGAGACCCAGTACTTC.